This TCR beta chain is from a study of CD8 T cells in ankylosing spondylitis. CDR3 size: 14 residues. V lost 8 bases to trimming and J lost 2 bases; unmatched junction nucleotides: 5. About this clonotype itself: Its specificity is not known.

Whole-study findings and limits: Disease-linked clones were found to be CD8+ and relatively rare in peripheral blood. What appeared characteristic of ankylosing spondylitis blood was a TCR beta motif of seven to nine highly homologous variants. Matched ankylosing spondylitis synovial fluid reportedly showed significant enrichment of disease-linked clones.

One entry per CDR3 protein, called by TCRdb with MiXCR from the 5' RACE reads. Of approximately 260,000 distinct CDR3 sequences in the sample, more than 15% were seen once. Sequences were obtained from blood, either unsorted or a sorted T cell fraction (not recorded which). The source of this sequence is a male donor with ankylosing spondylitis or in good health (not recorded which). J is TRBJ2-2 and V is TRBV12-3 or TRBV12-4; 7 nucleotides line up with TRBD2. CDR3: CASGAGVNTGELFF. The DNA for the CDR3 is TGTGCCAGCGGTGCGGGAGTCAACACCGGGGAGCTGTTTTTT.